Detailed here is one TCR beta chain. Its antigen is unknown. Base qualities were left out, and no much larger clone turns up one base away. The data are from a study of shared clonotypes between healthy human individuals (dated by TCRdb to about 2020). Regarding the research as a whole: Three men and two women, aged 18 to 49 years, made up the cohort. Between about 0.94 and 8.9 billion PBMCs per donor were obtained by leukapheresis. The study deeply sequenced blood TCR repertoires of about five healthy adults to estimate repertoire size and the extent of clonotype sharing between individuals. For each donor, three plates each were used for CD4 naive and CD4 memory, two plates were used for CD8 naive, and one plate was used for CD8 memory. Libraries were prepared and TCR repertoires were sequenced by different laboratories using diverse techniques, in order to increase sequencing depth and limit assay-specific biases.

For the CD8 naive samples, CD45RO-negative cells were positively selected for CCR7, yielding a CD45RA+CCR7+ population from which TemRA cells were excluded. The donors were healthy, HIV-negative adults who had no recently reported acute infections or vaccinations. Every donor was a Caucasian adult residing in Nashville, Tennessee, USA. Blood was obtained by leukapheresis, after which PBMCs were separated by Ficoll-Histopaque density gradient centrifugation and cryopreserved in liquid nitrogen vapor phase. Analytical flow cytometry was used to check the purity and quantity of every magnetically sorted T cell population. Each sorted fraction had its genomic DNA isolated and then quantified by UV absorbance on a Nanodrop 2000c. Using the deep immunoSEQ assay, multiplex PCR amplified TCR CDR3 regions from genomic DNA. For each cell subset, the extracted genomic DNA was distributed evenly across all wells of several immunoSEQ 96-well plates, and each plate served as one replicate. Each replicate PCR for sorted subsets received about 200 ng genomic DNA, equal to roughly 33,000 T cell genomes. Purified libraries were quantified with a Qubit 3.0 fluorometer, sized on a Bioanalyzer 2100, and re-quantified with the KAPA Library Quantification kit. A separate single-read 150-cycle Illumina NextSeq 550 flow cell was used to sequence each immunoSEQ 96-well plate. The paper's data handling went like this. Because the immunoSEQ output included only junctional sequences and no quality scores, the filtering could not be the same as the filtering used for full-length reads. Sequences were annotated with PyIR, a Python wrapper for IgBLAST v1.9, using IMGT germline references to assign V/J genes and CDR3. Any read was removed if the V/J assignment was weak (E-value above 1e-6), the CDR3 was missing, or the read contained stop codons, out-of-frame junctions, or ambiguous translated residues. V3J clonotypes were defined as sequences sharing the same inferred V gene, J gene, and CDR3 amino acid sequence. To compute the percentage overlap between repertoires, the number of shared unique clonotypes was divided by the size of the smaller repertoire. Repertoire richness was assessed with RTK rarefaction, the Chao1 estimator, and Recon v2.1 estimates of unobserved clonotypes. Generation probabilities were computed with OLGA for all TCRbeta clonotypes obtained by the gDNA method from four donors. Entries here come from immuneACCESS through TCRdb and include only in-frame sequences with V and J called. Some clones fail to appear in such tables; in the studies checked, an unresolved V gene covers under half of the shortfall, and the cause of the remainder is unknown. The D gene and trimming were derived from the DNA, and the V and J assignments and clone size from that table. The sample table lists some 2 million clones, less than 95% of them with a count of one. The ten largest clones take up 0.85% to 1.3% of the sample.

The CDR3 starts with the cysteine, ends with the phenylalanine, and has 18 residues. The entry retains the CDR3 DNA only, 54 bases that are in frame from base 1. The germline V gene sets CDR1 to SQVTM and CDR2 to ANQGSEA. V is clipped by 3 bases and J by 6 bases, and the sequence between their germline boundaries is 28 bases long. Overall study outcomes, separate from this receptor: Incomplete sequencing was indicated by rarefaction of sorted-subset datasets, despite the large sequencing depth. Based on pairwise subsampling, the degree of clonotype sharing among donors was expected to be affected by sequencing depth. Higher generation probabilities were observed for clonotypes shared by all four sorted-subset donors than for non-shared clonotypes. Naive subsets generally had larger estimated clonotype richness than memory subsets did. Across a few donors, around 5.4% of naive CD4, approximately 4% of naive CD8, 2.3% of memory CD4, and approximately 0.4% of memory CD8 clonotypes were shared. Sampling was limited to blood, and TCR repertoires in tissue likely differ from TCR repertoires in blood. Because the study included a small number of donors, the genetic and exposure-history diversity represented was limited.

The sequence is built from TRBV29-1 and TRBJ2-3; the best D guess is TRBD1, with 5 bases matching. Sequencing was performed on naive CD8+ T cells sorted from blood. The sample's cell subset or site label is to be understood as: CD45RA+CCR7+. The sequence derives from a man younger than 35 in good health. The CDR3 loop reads CSVDPDNHGPRFEDTQYF. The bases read TGCAGCGTTGACCCGGACAATCACGGACCGAGGTTCGAGGATACGCAGTATTTT.